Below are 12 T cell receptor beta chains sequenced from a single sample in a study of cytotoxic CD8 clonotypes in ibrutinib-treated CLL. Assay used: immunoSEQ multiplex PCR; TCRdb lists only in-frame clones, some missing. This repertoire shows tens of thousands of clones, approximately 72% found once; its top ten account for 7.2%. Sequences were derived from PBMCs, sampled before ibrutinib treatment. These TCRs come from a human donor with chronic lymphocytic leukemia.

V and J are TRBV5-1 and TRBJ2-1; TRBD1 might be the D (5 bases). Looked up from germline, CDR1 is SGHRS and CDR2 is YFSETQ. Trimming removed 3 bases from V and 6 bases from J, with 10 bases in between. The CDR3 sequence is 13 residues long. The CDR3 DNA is TGCGCCAGCAGCTGGGGCACCCTCAATGAGCAGTTCTTC. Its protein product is CASSWGTLNEQFF.

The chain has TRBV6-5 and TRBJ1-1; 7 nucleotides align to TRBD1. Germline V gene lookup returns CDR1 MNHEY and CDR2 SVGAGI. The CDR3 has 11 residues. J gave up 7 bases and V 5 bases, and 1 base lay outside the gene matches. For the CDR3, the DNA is TGTGCCAGCAGTGGGACAGATGAAGCTTTCTTT. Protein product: CASSGTDEAFF.

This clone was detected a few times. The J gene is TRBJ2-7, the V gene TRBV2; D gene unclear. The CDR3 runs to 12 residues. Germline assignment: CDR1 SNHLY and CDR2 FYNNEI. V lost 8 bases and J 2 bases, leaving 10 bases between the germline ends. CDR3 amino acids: CASGAETYEQYF. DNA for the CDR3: TGTGCCAGCGGTGCGGAGACCTACGAGCAGTACTTC.

The CDR3 coding sequence is TGTGCCAGCAGATCCAGCGGGACAGGGGTTAATGAAAAACTGTTTTTT. Translated: CASRSSGTGVNEKLFF. V is TRBV28 and J is TRBJ1-4; 10 nucleotides match TRBD1. This CDR3 region has 16 residues. Trimming took 6 bases from V and 4 from J; bases not matched to a gene: 8. Germline CDR1 MDHEN, CDR2 SYDVKM. Based on the CDR3 plus reference TRBV28 and TRBJ1-4, the full variable domain is DVKVTQSSRYLVKRTGEKVFLECVQDMDHENMFWYRQDPGLGLRLIYFSYDVKMKEKGDIPEGYSVSREKKERFSLILESASTNQTSMYLCASRSSGTGVNEKLFFGSGTQLSVL.

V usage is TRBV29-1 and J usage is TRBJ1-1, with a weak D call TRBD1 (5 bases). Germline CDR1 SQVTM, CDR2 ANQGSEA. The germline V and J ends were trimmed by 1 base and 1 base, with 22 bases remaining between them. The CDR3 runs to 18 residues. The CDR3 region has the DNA TGCAGCGTTGAAGGTGGTATGGGGCGGTGGTTGGGGAACACTGAAGCTTTCTTT. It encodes CSVEGGMGRWLGNTEAFF.

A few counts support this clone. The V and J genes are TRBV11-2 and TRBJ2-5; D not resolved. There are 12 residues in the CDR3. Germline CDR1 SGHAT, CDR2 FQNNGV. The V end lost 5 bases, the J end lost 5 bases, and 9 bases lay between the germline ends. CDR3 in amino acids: CASSRLWETQYF. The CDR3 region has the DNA TGTGCCAGCAGCCGCCTTTGGGAGACCCAGTACTTC.

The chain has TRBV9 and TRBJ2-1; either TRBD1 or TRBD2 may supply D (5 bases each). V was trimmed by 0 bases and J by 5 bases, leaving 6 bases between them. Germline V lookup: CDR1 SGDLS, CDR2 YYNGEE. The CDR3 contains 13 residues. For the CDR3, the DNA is TGTGCCAGCAGCGTAGGGGACGACAATGAGCAGTTCTTC. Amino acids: CASSVGDDNEQFF.

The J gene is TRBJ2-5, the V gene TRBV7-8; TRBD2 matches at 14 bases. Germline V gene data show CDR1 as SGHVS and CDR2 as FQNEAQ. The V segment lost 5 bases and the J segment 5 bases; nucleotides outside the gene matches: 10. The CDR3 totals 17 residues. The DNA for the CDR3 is TGTGCCAGCAGCGGAAGGGGACTAGCGGGAGTCCGGGAGACCCAGTACTTC. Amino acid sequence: CASSGRGLAGVRETQYF. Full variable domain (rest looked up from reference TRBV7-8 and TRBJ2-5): GAGVSQSPRYKVAKRGQDVALRCDPISGHVSLFWYQQALGQGPEFLTYFQNEAQLDKSGLPSDRFFAERPEGSVSTLKIQRTQQEDSAVYLCASSGRGLAGVRETQYFGPGTRLLVL.

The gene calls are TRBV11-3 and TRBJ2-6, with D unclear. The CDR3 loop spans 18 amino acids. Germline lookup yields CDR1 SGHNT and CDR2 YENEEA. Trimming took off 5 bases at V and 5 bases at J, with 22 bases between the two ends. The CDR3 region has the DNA TGTGCCAGCAGCAAATCTATATCTCGACAAAGTCGGGCCAACGTCCTGACTTTC. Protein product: CASSKSISRQSRANVLTF.

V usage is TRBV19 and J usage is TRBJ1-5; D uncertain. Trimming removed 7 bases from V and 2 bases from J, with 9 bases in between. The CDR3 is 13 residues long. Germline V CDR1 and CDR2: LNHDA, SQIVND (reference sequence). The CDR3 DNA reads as TGTGCCAGTATGGGCGCAGGCAATCAGCCCCAGCATTTT. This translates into CASMGAGNQPQHF.

CDR3 amino acids: CASSTRVRGSSYGYTF. Here the CDR3 DNA reads TGTGCCAGCAGCACCAGAGTCCGGGGATCAAGCTATGGCTACACCTTC. The chain links TRBV7-2 to TRBJ1-2, with D unclear. V was trimmed by 5 bases and J by 4 bases, leaving 20 bases between them. CDR3 size: 16 residues. Germline-derived CDR1 and CDR2 are SGHTA and FQGNSA.

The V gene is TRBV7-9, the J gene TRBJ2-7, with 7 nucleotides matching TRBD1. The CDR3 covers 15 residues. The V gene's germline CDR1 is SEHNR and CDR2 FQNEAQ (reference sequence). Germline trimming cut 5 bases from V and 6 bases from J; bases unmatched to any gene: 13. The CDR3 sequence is CASSVPGTDTREQYF. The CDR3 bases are TGTGCCAGCAGCGTCCCCGGGACAGATACACGCGAGCAGTACTTC.